Here is one T cell receptor (beta chain) with its context. Rearranged V-D-J TRB sequences were amplified with a mixed TRB-A/B primer pool. One entry per CDR3 protein, called by TCRdb with MiXCR from the multiplex PCR reads. The sample shows some 11,000 distinct CDR3 sequences, approximately 46% of them seen only once. This entry comes from a study of T cell repertoires in aging, cancer and after chemotherapy. Study in general: Donors were grouped into six age bands spanning 30 or younger through 70 or older. Roughly 8.8 million TCR reads made up the full dataset.

The template was genomic DNA from peripheral blood, not RNA. V shed 3 bases and J 3 bases; nucleotides not matched to a gene: 8. The length of the CDR3 is 15 residues. Germline CDR1 DFQATT, CDR2 SNEGSKA (reference sequence). The chain has TRBV20-1 and TRBJ1-2, with 9 nucleotides matching TRBD1. The sequenced material came from blood. The sequence came from a human donor in good health. Here the CDR3 reads CSASAGDRAHYGYTF. DNA for the CDR3: TGCAGTGCTAGCGCTGGGGACAGGGCCCACTATGGCTACACCTTC.